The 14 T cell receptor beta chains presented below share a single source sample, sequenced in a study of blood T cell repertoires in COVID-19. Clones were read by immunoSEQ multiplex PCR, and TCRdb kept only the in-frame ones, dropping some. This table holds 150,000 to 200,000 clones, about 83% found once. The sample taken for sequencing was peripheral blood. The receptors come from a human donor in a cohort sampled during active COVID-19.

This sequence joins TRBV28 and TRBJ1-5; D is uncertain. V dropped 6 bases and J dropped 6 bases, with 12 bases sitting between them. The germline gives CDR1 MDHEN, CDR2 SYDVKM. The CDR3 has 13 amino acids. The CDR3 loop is CASSQWRGQPQHF. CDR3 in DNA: TGTGCCAGCAGCCAATGGCGGGGTCAGCCCCAGCATTTT.

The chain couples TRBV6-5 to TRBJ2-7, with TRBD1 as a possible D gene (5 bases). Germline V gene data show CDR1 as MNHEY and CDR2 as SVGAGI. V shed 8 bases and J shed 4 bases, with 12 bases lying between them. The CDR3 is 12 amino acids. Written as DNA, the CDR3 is TGTGCCAGCGATATGACAGAATACGAGCAGTACTTC. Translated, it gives CASDMTEYEQYF.

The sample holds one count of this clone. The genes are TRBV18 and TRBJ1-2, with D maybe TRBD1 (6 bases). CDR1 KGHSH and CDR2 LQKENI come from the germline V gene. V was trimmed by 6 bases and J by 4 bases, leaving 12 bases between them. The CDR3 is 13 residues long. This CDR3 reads CASSPKGGYGYTF. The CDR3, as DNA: TGTGCCAGCTCCCCGAAAGGGGGCTATGGCTACACCTTC.

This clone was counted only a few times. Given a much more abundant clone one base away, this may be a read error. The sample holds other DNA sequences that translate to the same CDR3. The CDR3 nucleotides read TGTGCCAGTAGTATCGGGACAGGCACCTACGAGCAGTACTTC. It is translated as CASSIGTGTYEQYF. The chain is built from TRBV19 and TRBJ2-7; TRBD1 aligns across 8 bases. V was clipped by 3 bases and J by 2 bases; unmatched bases: 3. Germline V lookup: CDR1 LNHDA, CDR2 SQIVND (reference sequence). This CDR3 spans 14 amino acids.

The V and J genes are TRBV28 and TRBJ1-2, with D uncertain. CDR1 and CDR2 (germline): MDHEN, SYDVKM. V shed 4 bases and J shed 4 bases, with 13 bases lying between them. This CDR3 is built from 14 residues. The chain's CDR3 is CASSSYNDFYGYTF. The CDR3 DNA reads TGTGCCAGCAGTTCATACAACGATTTCTATGGCTACACCTTC.

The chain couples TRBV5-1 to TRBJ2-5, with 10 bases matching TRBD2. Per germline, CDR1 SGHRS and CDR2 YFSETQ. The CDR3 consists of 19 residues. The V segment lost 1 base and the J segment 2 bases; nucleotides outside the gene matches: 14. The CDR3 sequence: CASSLLTSGNSYLQETQYF. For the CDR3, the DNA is TGCGCCAGCAGCTTGTTAACTAGCGGGAACTCATACCTTCAAGAGACCCAGTACTTC.

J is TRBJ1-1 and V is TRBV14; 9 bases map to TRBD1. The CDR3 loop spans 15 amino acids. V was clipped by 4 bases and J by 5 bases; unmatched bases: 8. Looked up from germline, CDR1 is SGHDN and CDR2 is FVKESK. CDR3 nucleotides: TGTGCCAGCAGCCCGGACAGGGGCTTTGATACTGAAGCTTTCTTT. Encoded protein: CASSPDRGFDTEAFF.

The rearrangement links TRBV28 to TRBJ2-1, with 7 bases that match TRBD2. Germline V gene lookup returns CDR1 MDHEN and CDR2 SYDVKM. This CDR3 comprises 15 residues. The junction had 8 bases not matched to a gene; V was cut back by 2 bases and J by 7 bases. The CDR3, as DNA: TGTGCCAGCAGTTTAGCGGGGGAGTTGGAGAATGAGCAGTTCTTC. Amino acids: CASSLAGELENEQFF.

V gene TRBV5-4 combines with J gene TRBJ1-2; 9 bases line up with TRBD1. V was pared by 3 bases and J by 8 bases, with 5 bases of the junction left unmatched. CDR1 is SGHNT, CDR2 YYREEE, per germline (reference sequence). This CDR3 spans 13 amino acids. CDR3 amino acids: CASSSDRGRGYTF. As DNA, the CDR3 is TGTGCCAGCAGCTCGGACAGGGGAAGGGGCTACACCTTC.

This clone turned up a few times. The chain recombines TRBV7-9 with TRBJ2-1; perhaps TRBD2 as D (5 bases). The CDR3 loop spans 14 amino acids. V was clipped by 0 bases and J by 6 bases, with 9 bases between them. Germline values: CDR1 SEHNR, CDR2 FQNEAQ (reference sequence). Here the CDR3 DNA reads TGTGCCAGCAGCTTAGCGTCTAGCCGCAATGAGCAGTTCTTC. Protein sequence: CASSLASSRNEQFF.

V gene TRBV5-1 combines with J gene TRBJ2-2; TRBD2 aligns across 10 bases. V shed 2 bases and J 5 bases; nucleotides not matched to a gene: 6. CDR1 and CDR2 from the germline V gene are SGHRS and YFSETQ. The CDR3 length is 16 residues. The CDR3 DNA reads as TGCGCCAGCAGCTTAGGGGGACTAGCGCCAACCGGGGAGCTGTTTTTT. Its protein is CASSLGGLAPTGELFF.

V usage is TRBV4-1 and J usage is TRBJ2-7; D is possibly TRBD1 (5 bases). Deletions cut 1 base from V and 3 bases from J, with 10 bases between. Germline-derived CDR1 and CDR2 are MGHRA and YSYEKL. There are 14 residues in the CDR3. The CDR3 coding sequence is TGCGCCAGCAGCCAAGGGGGCCTAGGCTACGAGCAGTACTTC. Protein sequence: CASSQGGLGYEQYF.

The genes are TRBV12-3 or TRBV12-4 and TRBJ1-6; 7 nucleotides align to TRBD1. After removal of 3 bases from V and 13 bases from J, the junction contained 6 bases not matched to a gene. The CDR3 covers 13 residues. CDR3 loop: CASSLTGTSPLHF. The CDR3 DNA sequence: TGTGCCAGCAGTTTGACAGGGACCTCGCCCCTCCACTTT.

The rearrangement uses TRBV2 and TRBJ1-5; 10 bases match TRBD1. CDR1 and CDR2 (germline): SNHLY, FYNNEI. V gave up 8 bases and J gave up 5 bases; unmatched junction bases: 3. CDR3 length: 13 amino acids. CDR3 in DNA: TGTGCCAGCGTGGACAGGGGGGATCAGCCCCAGCATTTT. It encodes CASVDRGDQPQHF.